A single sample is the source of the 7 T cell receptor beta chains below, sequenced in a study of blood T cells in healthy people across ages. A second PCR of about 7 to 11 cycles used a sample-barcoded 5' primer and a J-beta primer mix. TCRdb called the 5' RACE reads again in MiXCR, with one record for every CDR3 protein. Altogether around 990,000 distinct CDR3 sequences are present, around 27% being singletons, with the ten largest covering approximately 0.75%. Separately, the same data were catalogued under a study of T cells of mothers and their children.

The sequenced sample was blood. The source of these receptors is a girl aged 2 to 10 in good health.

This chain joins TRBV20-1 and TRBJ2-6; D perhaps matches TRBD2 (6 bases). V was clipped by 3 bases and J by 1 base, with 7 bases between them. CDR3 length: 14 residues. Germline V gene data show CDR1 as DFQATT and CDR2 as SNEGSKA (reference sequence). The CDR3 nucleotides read TGCAGTGCTAGGGAGGGGTCTGGGGCCAACGTCCTGACTTTC. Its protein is CSAREGSGANVLTF.

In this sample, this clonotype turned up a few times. The CDR3 here is CASSQDQGGTEAFF. In DNA form, the CDR3 reads TGCGCCAGCAGCCAAGACCAGGGGGGGACTGAAGCTTTCTTT. The V and J genes are TRBV4-3 and TRBJ1-1; 7 bases fit TRBD1. Trimming took 0 bases from V and 5 from J; bases not matched to a gene: 3. CDR1 LGHNA and CDR2 YSLEER come from the germline V gene. The CDR3 totals 14 residues.

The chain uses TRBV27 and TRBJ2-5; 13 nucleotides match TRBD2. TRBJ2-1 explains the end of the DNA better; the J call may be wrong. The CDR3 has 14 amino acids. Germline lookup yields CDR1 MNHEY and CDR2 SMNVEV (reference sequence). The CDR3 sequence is CASRTSGGYNEQFF. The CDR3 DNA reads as TGTGCCAGCAGGACTAGCGGGGGGTACAATGAGCAGTTCTTC.

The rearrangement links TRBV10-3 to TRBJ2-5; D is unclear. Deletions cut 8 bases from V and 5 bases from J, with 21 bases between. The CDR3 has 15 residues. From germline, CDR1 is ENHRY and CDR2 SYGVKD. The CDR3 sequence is CAIASAGDSSETQYF. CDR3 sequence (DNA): TGTGCCATCGCGTCGGCCGGAGACTCGTCGGAGACCCAGTACTTC.

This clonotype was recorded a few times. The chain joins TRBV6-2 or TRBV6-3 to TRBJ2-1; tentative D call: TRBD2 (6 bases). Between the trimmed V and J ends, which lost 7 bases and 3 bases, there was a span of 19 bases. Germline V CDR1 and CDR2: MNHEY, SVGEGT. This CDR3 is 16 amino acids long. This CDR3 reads CASIGSGELVYNEQFF. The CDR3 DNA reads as TGTGCCAGCATAGGTAGCGGCGAGCTAGTCTACAATGAGCAGTTCTTC.

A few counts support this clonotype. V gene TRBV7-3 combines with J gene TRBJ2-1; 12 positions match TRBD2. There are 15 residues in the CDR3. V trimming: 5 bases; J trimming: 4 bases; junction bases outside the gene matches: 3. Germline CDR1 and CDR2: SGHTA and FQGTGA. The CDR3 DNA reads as TGTGCCAGCAGCGACGGACTAGCGGGGTACAATGAGCAGTTCTTC. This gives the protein CASSDGLAGYNEQFF.

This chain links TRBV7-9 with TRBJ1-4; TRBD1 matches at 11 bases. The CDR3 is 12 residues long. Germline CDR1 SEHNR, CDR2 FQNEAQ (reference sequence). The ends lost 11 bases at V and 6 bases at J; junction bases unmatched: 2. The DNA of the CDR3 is TGTGCCGGGGACAGGGGGGATGAAAAACTGTTTTTT. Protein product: CAGDRGDEKLFF.